The clone carrying this T cell receptor (beta chain) was picked up one time. These data originate in a study of PD-L1 blockade in urothelial cancer. Study-level information: The patients had undergone anywhere from 0 to 3 prior chemotherapy regimens.

Sequencing was performed with immunoSEQ multiplex PCR; in TCRdb, only in-frame clones are kept and a portion is missing. The sample has 35,000 to 55,000 clones, approximately 78% seen once. The receptor comes from a man between 65 and 85 years old with urothelial cancer. The source was PBMCs, collected around atezolizumab (anti-PD-L1) treatment.

The CDR3 is CASRTTGDAKGAFF. The CDR3 DNA sequence: TGTGCCAGCAGAACCACAGGGGACGCCAAAGGAGCTTTCTTT. The chain carries TRBV6-1 and TRBJ1-1, with TRBD1 matching 7 bases. J gave up 10 bases and V 6 bases, and 14 bases lay outside the gene matches. From germline, CDR1 is MNHNS and CDR2 SASEGT. The CDR3 contains 14 residues.